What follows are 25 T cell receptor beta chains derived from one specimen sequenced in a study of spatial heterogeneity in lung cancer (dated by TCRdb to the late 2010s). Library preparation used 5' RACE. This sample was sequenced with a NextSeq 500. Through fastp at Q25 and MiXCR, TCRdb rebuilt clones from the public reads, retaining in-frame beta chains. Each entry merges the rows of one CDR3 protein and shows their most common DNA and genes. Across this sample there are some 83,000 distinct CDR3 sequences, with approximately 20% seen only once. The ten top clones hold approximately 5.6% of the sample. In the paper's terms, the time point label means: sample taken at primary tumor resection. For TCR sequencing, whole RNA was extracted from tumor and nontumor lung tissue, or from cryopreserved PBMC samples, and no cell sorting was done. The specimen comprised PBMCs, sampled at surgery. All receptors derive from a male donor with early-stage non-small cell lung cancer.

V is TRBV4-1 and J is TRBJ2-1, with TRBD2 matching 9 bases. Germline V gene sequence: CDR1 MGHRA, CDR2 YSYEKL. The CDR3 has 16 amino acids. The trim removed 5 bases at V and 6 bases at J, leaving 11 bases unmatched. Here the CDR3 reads CASSFGVSGGGNEQFF. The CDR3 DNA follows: TGCGCCAGCAGCTTCGGTGTTAGCGGGGGAGGCAATGAGCAGTTCTTC.

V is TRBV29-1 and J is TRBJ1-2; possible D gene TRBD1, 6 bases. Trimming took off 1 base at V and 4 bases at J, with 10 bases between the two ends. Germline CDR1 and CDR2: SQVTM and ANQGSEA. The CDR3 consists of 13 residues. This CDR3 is CSVEGQDPYGYTF. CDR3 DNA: TGCAGCGTTGAAGGACAGGACCCCTATGGCTACACCTTC.

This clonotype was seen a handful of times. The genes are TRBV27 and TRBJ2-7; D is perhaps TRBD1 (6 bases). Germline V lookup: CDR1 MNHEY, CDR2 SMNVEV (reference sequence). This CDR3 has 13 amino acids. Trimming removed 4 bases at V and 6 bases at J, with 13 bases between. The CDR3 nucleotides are TGTGCCAGCAGTTCCACAGGGTGGAGCGAGCAGTACTTC. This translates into CASSSTGWSEQYF.

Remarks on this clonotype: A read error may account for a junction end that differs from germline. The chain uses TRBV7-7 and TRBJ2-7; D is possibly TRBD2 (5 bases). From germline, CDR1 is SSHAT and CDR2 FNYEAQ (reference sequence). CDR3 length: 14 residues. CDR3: CASSLKRFFYEQYF. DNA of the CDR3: TGTGCTAGCAGCTTAAAGCGGTTCTTCTACGAGCAGTACTTC.

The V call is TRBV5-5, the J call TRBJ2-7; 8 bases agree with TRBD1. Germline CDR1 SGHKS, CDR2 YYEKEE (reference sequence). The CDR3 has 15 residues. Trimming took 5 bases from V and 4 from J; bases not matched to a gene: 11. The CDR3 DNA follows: TGTGCCAGCAGTGGATCGCAGGGGGCGACTTACGAGCAGTACTTC. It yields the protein CASSGSQGATYEQYF.

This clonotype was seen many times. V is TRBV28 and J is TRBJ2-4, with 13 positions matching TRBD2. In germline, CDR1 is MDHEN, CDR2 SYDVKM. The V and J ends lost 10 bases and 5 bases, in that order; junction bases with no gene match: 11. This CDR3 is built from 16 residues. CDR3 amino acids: CAIGLAGAKGENIQYF. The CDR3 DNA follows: TGTGCCATCGGACTAGCGGGAGCCAAGGGCGAAAACATTCAGTACTTC.

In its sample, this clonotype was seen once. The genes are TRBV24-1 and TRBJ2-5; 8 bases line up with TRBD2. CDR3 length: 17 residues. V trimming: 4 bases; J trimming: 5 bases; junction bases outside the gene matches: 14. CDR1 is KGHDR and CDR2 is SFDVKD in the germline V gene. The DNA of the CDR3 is TGTGCCACCAGTGACGCAAGAGTAGCGGGGTCCGGGGAGACCCAGTACTTC. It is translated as CATSDARVAGSGETQYF.

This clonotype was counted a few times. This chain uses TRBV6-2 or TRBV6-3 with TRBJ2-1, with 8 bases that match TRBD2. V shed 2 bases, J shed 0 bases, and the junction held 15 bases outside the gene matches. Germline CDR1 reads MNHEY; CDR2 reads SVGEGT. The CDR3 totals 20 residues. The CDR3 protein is CASSYPLSGSGDLSYNEQFF. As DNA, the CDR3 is TGTGCCAGCAGTTACCCCCTTTCGGGTAGCGGGGACCTCTCCTACAATGAGCAGTTCTTC.

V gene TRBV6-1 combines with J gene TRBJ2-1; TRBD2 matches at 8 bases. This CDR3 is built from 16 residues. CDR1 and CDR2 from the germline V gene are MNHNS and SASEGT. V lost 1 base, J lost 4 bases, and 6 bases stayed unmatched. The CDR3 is CASSEVAAGAYNEQFF. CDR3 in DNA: TGTGCCAGCAGTGAAGTGGCAGCGGGGGCGTACAATGAGCAGTTCTTC.

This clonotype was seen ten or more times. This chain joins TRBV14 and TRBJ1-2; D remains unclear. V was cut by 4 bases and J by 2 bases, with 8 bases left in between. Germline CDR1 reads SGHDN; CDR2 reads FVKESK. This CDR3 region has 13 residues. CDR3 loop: CASSLQPNYGYTF. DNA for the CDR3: TGTGCCAGCAGCCTTCAGCCAAACTATGGCTACACCTTC.

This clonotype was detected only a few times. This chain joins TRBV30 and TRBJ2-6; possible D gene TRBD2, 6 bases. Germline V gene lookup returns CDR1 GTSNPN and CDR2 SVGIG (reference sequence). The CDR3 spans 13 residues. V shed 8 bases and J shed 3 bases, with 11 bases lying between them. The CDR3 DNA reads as TGTGCCGGAGGGTCCATTGGGGCCAACGTCCTGACTTTC. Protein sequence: CAGGSIGANVLTF.

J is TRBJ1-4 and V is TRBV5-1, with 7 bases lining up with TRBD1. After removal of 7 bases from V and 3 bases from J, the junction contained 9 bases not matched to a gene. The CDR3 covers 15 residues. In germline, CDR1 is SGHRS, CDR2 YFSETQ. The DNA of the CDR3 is TGCGCCAGCCGGGACAGCGTCTTGGCTAATGAAAAACTGTTTTTT. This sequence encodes CASRDSVLANEKLFF.

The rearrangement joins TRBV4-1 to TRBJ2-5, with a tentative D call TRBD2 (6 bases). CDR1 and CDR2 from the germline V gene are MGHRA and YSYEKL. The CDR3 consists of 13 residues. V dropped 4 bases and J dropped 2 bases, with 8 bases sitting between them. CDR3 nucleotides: TGCGCCAGCAGCCCTCGGGAGCAAGAGACCCAGTACTTC. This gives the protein CASSPREQETQYF.

This CDR3 reads CASSFGQLNYGYTF. The CDR3 nucleotides are TGTGCCAGCAGTTTCGGGCAGCTTAACTATGGCTACACCTTC. V and J are TRBV12-3 or TRBV12-4 and TRBJ1-2; no reliable D call. V was pared by 3 bases and J by 1 base, with 9 bases between. The CDR3 is 14 residues long.

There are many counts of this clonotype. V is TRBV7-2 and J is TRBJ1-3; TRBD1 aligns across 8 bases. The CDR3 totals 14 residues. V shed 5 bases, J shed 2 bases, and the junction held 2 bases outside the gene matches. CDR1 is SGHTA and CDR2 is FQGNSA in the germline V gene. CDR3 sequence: CASSPQGAGNTIYF. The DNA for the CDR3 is TGTGCCAGCAGCCCACAGGGGGCTGGAAACACCATATATTTT.

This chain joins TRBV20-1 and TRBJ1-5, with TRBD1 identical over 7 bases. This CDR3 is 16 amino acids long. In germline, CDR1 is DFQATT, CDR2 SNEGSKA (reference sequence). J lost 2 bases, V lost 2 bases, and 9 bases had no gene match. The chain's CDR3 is CSARRPGGERNQPQHF. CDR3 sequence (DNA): TGCAGTGCTAGACGACCAGGGGGTGAGCGCAATCAGCCCCAGCATTTT.

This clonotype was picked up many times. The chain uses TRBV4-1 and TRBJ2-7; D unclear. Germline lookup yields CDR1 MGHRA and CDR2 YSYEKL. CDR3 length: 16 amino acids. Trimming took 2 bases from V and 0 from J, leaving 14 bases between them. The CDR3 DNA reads TGCGCCAGCAGCCAAACAGAGGACCGACGCTCCTACGAGCAGTACTTC. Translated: CASSQTEDRRSYEQYF.

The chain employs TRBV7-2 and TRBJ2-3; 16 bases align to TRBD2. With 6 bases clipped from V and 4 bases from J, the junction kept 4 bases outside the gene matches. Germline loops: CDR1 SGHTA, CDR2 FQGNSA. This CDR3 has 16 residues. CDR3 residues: CASSRGLAGGSDTQYF. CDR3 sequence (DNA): TGTGCCAGCAGTCGGGGACTAGCGGGAGGGTCAGATACGCAGTATTTT.

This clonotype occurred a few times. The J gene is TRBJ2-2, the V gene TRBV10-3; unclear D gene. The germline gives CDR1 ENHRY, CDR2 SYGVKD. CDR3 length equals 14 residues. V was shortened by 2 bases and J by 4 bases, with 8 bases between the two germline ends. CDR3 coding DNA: TGTGCCATCAGTGAGAAGGATCTCACCGGGGAGCTGTTTTTT. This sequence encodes CAISEKDLTGELFF.

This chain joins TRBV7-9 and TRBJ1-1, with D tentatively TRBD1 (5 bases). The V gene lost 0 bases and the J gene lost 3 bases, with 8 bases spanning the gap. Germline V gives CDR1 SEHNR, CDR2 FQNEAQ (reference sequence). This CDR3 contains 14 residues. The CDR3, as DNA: TGTGCCAGCAGCTTAGCAGGGGAATACACTGAAGCTTTCTTT. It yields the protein CASSLAGEYTEAFF.

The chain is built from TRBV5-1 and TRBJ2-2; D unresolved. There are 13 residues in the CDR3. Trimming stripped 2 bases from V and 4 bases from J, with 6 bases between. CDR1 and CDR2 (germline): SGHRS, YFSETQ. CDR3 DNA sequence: TGCGCCAGCAGCTTATCTACCACCGGGGAGCTGTTTTTT. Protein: CASSLSTTGELFF.

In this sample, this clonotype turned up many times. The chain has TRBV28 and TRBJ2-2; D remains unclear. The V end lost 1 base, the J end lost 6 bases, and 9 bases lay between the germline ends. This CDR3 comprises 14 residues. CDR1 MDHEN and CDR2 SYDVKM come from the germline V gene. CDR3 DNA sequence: TGTGCCAGCAGTTTATTCCAGGAAGCCGGGGAGCTGTTTTTT. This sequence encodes CASSLFQEAGELFF.

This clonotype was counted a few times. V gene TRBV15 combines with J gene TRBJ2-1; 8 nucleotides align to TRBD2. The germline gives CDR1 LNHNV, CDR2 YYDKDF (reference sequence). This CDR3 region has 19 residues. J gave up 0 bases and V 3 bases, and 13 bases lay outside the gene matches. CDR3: CATSSRGGGRPSSYNEQFF. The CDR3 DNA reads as TGTGCCACCAGCAGCCGTGGCGGCGGGAGGCCTAGCTCCTACAATGAGCAGTTCTTC.

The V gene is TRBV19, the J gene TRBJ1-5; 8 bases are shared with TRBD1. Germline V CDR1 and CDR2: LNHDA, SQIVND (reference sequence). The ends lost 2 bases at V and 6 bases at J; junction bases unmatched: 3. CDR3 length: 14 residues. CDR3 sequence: CASSIRQGSQPQHF. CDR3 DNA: TGTGCCAGTAGTATAAGACAGGGGAGTCAGCCCCAGCATTTT.

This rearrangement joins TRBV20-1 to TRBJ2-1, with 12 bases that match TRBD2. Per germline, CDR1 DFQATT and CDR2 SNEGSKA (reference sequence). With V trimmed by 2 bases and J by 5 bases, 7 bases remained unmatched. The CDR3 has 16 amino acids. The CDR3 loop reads CSARPLAGGVHNEQFF. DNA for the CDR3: TGCAGTGCTAGACCCCTAGCGGGAGGGGTCCACAATGAGCAGTTCTTC.